The text below deals with one T cell receptor beta chain. The sample originates from a study of follicular helper T cells after annual influenza vaccination. Time point reported: 2015-2016 season, pre-vaccination. The CDR3 loop spans 13 amino acids. Germline lookup yields CDR1 SGHVS and CDR2 FNYEAQ. Deletions cut 11 bases from V and 5 bases from J, with 16 bases between. The repertoire was sequenced with immunoSEQ multiplex PCR; TCRdb's copy has only in-frame clones and lacks some. Here the sample spans 3,500 to 5,500 clones, 82% being singletons. The TCR was taken from an adult who received the influenza vaccine. The chain combines TRBV7-6 with TRBJ2-1, with TRBD2 as a possible D gene (6 bases). The sample in question was CXCR5+ CD38- circulating T follicular helper cells from blood, obtained on the day of influenza vaccination. Subset here: circulating Tfh, non-naive CD4+CXCR5+PD-1+ (ICOS+CD38+ or ICOS-CD38-). The CDR3 DNA follows: TGTGCCCAAACGGGAGACACTGACAATGAGCAGTTCTTC. It translates to CAQTGDTDNEQFF.